This T cell receptor beta chain was observed in a study of technical replicates of blood from a handful of donors. V was shortened by 0 bases and J by 3 bases, with 18 bases between the two germline ends. Germline CDR1 and CDR2: GTSNPN and SVGIG (reference sequence). This CDR3 region has 16 residues. Clones were sequenced by immunoSEQ multiplex PCR, and TCRdb holds only the in-frame ones, with some missing. The sample contains 60,000 to 90,000 clones, 95% to 98% of which appear only once. The sample comprised T cells isolated from PBMCs. The sequence was collected from a human donor in good health. The J gene is TRBJ2-7, the V gene TRBV30; D might be TRBD2 (6 bases). The CDR3 DNA is TGTGCCTGGAGTGTAGGTATTGACGGGAGAGGCTACGAGCAGTACTTC. Translated, it gives CAWSVGIDGRGYEQYF.